This is a list of T cell receptor beta chains from one sample in a study of blood T cell repertoires in COVID-19. Libraries were prepared by immunoSEQ multiplex PCR; TCRdb keeps only in-frame clonotypes and omits some of them. Altogether tens of thousands of clones are present, roughly 70% being singletons, with the ten largest covering about 20%. What was sequenced was peripheral blood. The receptors here all came from a man between 60 and 75 years old with acute or convalescent COVID-19. Each CDR3 is given with its conserved first and last residue. The order of the fields is V gene, J gene, D gene, clone size, CDR3 protein, CDR3 DNA. D genes are given only for firm matches. The size entry is marked missing in some rows and otherwise reads once, few, many or a size class.

v_gene: TRBV4-2
j_gene: TRBJ2-7
d_gene: TRBD1
abundance: .
CDR3aa: CASSPQIQGQDVYEQYF
CDR3nt: TGTGCCAGCAGCCCTCAAATCCAGGGACAGGACGTATACGAGCAGTACTTC

v_gene: TRBV23-1
j_gene: TRBJ1-3
d_gene: .
abundance: .
CDR3aa: CASSQTIFAGATVYTIYF
CDR3nt: TGCGCCAGCAGTCAAACTATCTTTGCAGGGGCTACTGTATACACCATATATTTT

v_gene: TRBV6-5
j_gene: TRBJ2-1
d_gene: TRBD2
abundance: .
CDR3aa: CASRRGSGGNEQFF
CDR3nt: TGTGCCAGCCGCCGGGGGAGCGGGGGCAATGAGCAGTTCTTC

v_gene: TRBV24-1
j_gene: TRBJ2-1
d_gene: TRBD1
abundance: .
CDR3aa: CATSDLTGTGRYNEQFF
CDR3nt: TGTGCCACCAGTGATTTGACAGGGACAGGTCGGTACAATGAGCAGTTCTTC

v_gene: TRBV2
j_gene: TRBJ2-3
d_gene: .
abundance: .
CDR3aa: CASCEFADTQYF
CDR3nt: TGTGCCAGCTGCGAATTTGCAGATACGCAGTATTTT

v_gene: TRBV3-1/TRBV3-2
j_gene: TRBJ1-2
d_gene: .
abundance: once
CDR3aa: CASSQDPQGIFYTF
CDR3nt: TGTGCCAGCAGCCAAGATCCTCAGGGGATCTTCTACACCTTC

v_gene: TRBV27
j_gene: TRBJ1-1
d_gene: .
abundance: .
CDR3aa: CASSLPGFEAFF
CDR3nt: TGTGCCAGCAGCCTGCCAGGGTTCGAAGCTTTCTTT

v_gene: TRBV6-5
j_gene: TRBJ2-2
d_gene: TRBD1
abundance: .
CDR3aa: CASGQGYIPGELFF
CDR3nt: TGTGCCAGTGGACAGGGATATATTCCCGGGGAGCTGTTTTTT

v_gene: TRBV27
j_gene: TRBJ2-1
d_gene: TRBD2
abundance: .
CDR3aa: CASTQGLDASYNEQFF
CDR3nt: TGTGCCAGCACCCAGGGACTAGACGCCTCCTACAATGAGCAGTTCTTC

v_gene: TRBV24-1
j_gene: TRBJ2-7
d_gene: TRBD1
abundance: .
CDR3aa: CATRQTGKDEQYF
CDR3nt: TGTGCCACCAGGCAGACAGGGAAAGACGAGCAGTACTTC

v_gene: TRBV7-9
j_gene: TRBJ1-4
d_gene: .
abundance: many
CDR3aa: CASSPRQHSEKLFF
CDR3nt: TGTGCCAGCAGCCCGAGACAACATTCGGAAAAACTGTTTTTT

v_gene: TRBV5-1
j_gene: TRBJ1-6
d_gene: .
abundance: .
CDR3aa: CASSPTGFDSPLHF
CDR3nt: TGCGCCAGCAGCCCAACAGGGTTTGATTCACCCCTCCACTTT

v_gene: TRBV7-8
j_gene: TRBJ2-3
d_gene: TRBD2
abundance: .
CDR3aa: CASSQRTSGGDTQYF
CDR3nt: TGTGCCAGCAGCCAAAGGACTAGCGGGGGGGATACGCAGTATTTT

v_gene: TRBV11-3
j_gene: TRBJ2-3
d_gene: TRBD1
abundance: .
CDR3aa: CASSRQGIVTDTQYF
CDR3nt: TGTGCCAGCAGTCGACAGGGGATTGTAACAGATACGCAGTATTTT

v_gene: TRBV14
j_gene: TRBJ2-7
d_gene: .
abundance: few
CDR3aa: CASSQPDKGRVGEQYF
CDR3nt: TGTGCCAGCAGCCAACCGGACAAGGGCAGGGTGGGCGAGCAGTACTTC

v_gene: TRBV19
j_gene: TRBJ2-3
d_gene: .
abundance: .
CDR3aa: CASSPSLADTQYF
CDR3nt: TGTGCCAGTAGTCCGAGTCTAGCAGATACGCAGTATTTT

v_gene: TRBV19
j_gene: TRBJ2-2
d_gene: .
abundance: .
CDR3aa: CASSMRPDNTGELFF
CDR3nt: TGTGCCAGTAGTATGAGGCCTGATAACACCGGGGAGCTGTTTTTT

v_gene: TRBV12-5
j_gene: TRBJ2-3
d_gene: TRBD1
abundance: .
CDR3aa: CASGAGQGSNTQYF
CDR3nt: TGTGCTAGTGGAGCCGGACAGGGGTCAAATACGCAGTATTTT

v_gene: TRBV14
j_gene: TRBJ2-7
d_gene: .
abundance: once
CDR3aa: CASSQEQGVWIPFYEQYF
CDR3nt: TGTGCCAGCAGCCAAGAACAGGGAGTCTGGATCCCGTTCTACGAGCAGTACTTC

v_gene: TRBV18
j_gene: TRBJ2-6
d_gene: .
abundance: .
CDR3aa: CASSLNRIQGVSGANVLTF
CDR3nt: TGTGCCAGCTCACTAAACAGGATACAGGGAGTATCTGGGGCCAACGTCCTGACTTTC

v_gene: TRBV7-3
j_gene: TRBJ2-3
d_gene: TRBD2
abundance: .
CDR3aa: CASSPSTSGGATDTQYF
CDR3nt: TGTGCCAGCAGCCCCTCGACTAGCGGGGGGGCCACAGATACGCAGTATTTT

v_gene: TRBV14
j_gene: TRBJ2-3
d_gene: .
abundance: once
CDR3aa: CASSEHPDTQYF
CDR3nt: TGTGCCAGCAGCGAACATCCAGATACGCAGTATTTT

v_gene: TRBV7-2
j_gene: TRBJ2-3
d_gene: TRBD2
abundance: .
CDR3aa: CASSLNGGSTSDTQYF
CDR3nt: TGTGCCAGCAGCTTAAATGGCGGGAGTACTTCAGATACGCAGTATTTT

v_gene: TRBV19
j_gene: TRBJ2-2
d_gene: TRBD1
abundance: .
CDR3aa: CASSTSLTLTGTMDGELFF
CDR3nt: TGTGCCAGTAGTACCTCTTTAACTTTGACAGGGACGATGGACGGGGAGCTGTTTTTT

v_gene: TRBV5-1
j_gene: TRBJ2-3
d_gene: .
abundance: .
CDR3aa: CASRTAGYTDTQYF
CDR3nt: TGCGCCAGCAGGACAGCGGGCTACACAGATACGCAGTATTTT

v_gene: TRBV5-6
j_gene: TRBJ2-4
d_gene: .
abundance: few
CDR3aa: CASSAIKLGVKNIQYF
CDR3nt: TGTGCCAGCAGCGCCATTAAGTTAGGAGTCAAAAACATTCAGTACTTC

v_gene: TRBV6-1
j_gene: TRBJ1-2
d_gene: TRBD1
abundance: few
CDR3aa: CASSVHTGGASIYGYTF
CDR3nt: TGTGCCAGCAGTGTCCATACAGGGGGCGCTTCTATCTATGGCTACACCTTC

v_gene: TRBV6-5
j_gene: TRBJ1-2
d_gene: .
abundance: .
CDR3aa: CASGSGEGLGYTF
CDR3nt: TGTGCCAGTGGGTCGGGAGAGGGTCTTGGCTACACCTTC

v_gene: TRBV6-1
j_gene: TRBJ1-5
d_gene: .
abundance: .
CDR3aa: CASSELTGYSNQPQHF
CDR3nt: TGTGCCAGCAGTGAATTGACTGGGTATAGCAATCAGCCCCAGCATTTT

v_gene: TRBV9
j_gene: TRBJ2-5
d_gene: TRBD2
abundance: .
CDR3aa: CASSVGSGSLETQYF
CDR3nt: TGTGCCAGCAGCGTAGGAAGCGGGAGCCTGGAGACCCAGTACTTC

v_gene: TRBV19
j_gene: TRBJ2-3
d_gene: TRBD1
abundance: .
CDR3aa: CASTARDRAADTQYF
CDR3nt: TGTGCCAGTACTGCTCGGGACAGGGCCGCAGATACGCAGTATTTT

v_gene: TRBV4-1
j_gene: TRBJ2-7
d_gene: .
abundance: few
CDR3aa: CASSQGGGSSYEQYF
CDR3nt: TGCGCCAGCAGCCAGGGGGGAGGAAGCTCCTACGAGCAGTACTTC

v_gene: TRBV2
j_gene: TRBJ2-3
d_gene: TRBD1
abundance: .
CDR3aa: CAGKTGDTQYF
CDR3nt: TGTGCCGGAAAGACAGGGGATACGCAGTATTTT

v_gene: TRBV9
j_gene: TRBJ1-1
d_gene: .
abundance: few
CDR3aa: CASNQVPLTGSTEAFF
CDR3nt: TGTGCCAGCAATCAGGTCCCACTAACAGGGTCCACTGAAGCTTTCTTT

v_gene: TRBV20-1
j_gene: TRBJ2-3
d_gene: .
abundance: .
CDR3aa: CSARDQDTQYF
CDR3nt: TGCAGTGCTAGAGATCAGGATACGCAGTATTTT

v_gene: TRBV6-5
j_gene: TRBJ2-5
d_gene: TRBD2
abundance: few
CDR3aa: CASSSGGETQYF
CDR3nt: TGTGCCAGCAGTTCCGGGGGGGAGACCCAGTACTTC

v_gene: TRBV7-3
j_gene: TRBJ2-3
d_gene: .
abundance: .
CDR3aa: CASSLGELIDTQYF
CDR3nt: TGTGCCAGCAGCTTAGGGGAGTTGATAGATACGCAGTATTTT

v_gene: TRBV3-1/TRBV3-2
j_gene: TRBJ2-7
d_gene: TRBD2
abundance: few
CDR3aa: CASSQGGRMSGRPYEQYF
CDR3nt: TGTGCCAGCAGCCAAGGGGGGCGAATGAGCGGGAGGCCCTACGAGCAGTACTTC

v_gene: TRBV10-1
j_gene: TRBJ2-3
d_gene: .
abundance: .
CDR3aa: CASSESIGADTQYF
CDR3nt: TGCGCCAGCAGTGAGTCTATCGGAGCAGATACGCAGTATTTT

v_gene: TRBV4-1
j_gene: TRBJ2-5
d_gene: TRBD2
abundance: .
CDR3aa: CASSEGLAGQGQETQYF
CDR3nt: TGCGCCAGCAGCGAGGGACTAGCGGGCCAGGGCCAAGAGACCCAGTACTTC

v_gene: TRBV25-1
j_gene: TRBJ1-1
d_gene: TRBD1
abundance: .
CDR3aa: CASRPGQGNTEAFF
CDR3nt: TGTGCCAGCCGGCCGGGACAGGGGAACACTGAAGCTTTCTTT

v_gene: TRBV5-1
j_gene: TRBJ2-3
d_gene: TRBD2
abundance: .
CDR3aa: CASSAGGWSQYF
CDR3nt: TGCGCCAGCAGCGCGGGGGGGTGGTCGCAGTATTTT

v_gene: TRBV30
j_gene: TRBJ2-5
d_gene: .
abundance: many
CDR3aa: CAWRSGQTYQETQYF
CDR3nt: TGTGCCTGGAGGTCGGGACAAACGTACCAAGAGACCCAGTACTTC

v_gene: TRBV7-3
j_gene: TRBJ2-2
d_gene: TRBD2
abundance: .
CDR3aa: CASSPKREYSPGELFF
CDR3nt: TGTGCCAGCAGCCCTAAGCGGGAGTACTCTCCCGGGGAGCTGTTTTTT

v_gene: TRBV18
j_gene: TRBJ2-3
d_gene: .
abundance: .
CDR3aa: CASSPSRNTQYF
CDR3nt: TGTGCCAGCTCACCAAGTAGAAATACGCAGTATTTT

v_gene: TRBV29-1
j_gene: TRBJ2-7
d_gene: .
abundance: .
CDR3aa: CSAQTDSPYEQYF
CDR3nt: TGCAGCGCCCAAACGGACAGCCCCTACGAGCAGTACTTC

v_gene: TRBV5-4
j_gene: TRBJ2-5
d_gene: TRBD1
abundance: .
CDR3aa: CASSRTTGTEETQYF
CDR3nt: TGTGCCAGCAGCCGAACTACCGGGACAGAAGAGACCCAGTACTTC

v_gene: TRBV2
j_gene: TRBJ2-3
d_gene: .
abundance: once
CDR3aa: CASRQGVRDTQYF
CDR3nt: TGTGCCAGCAGACAGGGTGTAAGAGATACGCAGTATTTT

v_gene: TRBV11-2
j_gene: TRBJ1-4
d_gene: TRBD1
abundance: many
CDR3aa: CASSFLRTGAEKLFF
CDR3nt: TGTGCCAGCAGCTTCTTGCGGACAGGGGCTGAAAAACTGTTTTTT

v_gene: TRBV5-1
j_gene: TRBJ2-1
d_gene: TRBD2
abundance: .
CDR3aa: CASSLGLGTSGREDEQFF
CDR3nt: TGCGCCAGCAGCCTAGGACTGGGGACTAGCGGGAGGGAGGATGAGCAGTTCTTC

v_gene: TRBV24-1
j_gene: TRBJ2-1
d_gene: TRBD1
abundance: .
CDR3aa: CATSDSHRDSPYNEQFF
CDR3nt: TGTGCCACCAGTGATTCCCACCGGGACAGCCCCTACAATGAGCAGTTCTTC

v_gene: TRBV19
j_gene: TRBJ2-1
d_gene: .
abundance: few
CDR3aa: CASREDRSYNEQFF
CDR3nt: TGTGCCAGTAGAGAGGATCGGTCCTACAATGAGCAGTTCTTC

v_gene: TRBV4-2
j_gene: TRBJ2-3
d_gene: TRBD2
abundance: .
CDR3aa: CASSQVGGGAASGSSPSTDTQYF
CDR3nt: TGTGCCAGCAGCCAAGTAGGCGGGGGAGCCGCTAGCGGTTCGTCTCCTAGCACAGATACGCAGTATTTT

v_gene: TRBV7-2
j_gene: TRBJ2-2
d_gene: TRBD1
abundance: .
CDR3aa: CASSPLVGQEFGELFF
CDR3nt: TGTGCCAGCAGCCCCCTCGTGGGACAGGAATTCGGGGAGCTGTTTTTT

v_gene: TRBV27
j_gene: TRBJ1-1
d_gene: .
abundance: .
CDR3aa: CASSLSGRVGLEDTEAFF
CDR3nt: TGTGCCAGCAGTTTATCGGGCAGGGTGGGCCTTGAGGACACTGAAGCTTTCTTT